This TCR beta chain originates from a study of Graves' ophthalmopathy and Graves' hyperthyroidism. Background on the study: Sampling took place at initial diagnosis, with peripheral blood obtained before any treatment.

Patients newly diagnosed with hyperthyroidism, under 2 months' duration, were aged 18 to 65, the study reports. For repertoire sequencing, the TCR beta CDR3 regions were amplified from RNA transcripts. HTBI-primed first-round RT-PCR preceded second-round multiplex PCR. TCRdb recomputed calls from the multiplex PCR reads with MiXCR, one row per CDR3 protein. The sample lists about 620,000 distinct CDR3 sequences; about 20% were seen once. The CDR3 totals 15 residues. Germline V gene data show CDR1 as DFQATT and CDR2 as SNEGSKA (reference sequence). The germline V and J ends were trimmed by 2 bases and 0 bases, with 11 bases remaining between them.

Sequenced: peripheral blood. This TCR was sampled from a woman between 18 and 30 years old with stable Graves' hyperthyroidism. Some clones in this sample may be carry-over from other donors' samples. The chain links TRBV20-1 to TRBJ1-5; D unresolved. The CDR3 DNA reads TGCAGTGCTAGAAGGGCAGGAGATAGCAATCAGCCCCAGCATTTT. This translates into CSARRAGDSNQPQHF.